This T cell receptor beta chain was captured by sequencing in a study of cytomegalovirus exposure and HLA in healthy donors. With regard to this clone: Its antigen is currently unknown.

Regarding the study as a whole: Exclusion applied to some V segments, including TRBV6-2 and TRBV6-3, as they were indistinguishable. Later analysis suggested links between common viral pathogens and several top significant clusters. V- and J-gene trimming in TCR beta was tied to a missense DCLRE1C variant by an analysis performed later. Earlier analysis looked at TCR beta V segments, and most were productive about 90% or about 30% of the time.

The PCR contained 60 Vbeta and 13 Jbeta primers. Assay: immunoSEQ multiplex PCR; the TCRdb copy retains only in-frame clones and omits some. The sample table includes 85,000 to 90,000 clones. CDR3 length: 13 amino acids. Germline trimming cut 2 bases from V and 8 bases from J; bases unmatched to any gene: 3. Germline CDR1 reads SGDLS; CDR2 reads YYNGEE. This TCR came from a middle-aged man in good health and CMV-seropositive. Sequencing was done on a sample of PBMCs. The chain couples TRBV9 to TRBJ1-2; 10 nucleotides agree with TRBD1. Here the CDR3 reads CASSVGTGEGYTF. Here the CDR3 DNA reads TGTGCCAGCAGCGTGGGGACAGGGGAAGGCTACACCTTC.